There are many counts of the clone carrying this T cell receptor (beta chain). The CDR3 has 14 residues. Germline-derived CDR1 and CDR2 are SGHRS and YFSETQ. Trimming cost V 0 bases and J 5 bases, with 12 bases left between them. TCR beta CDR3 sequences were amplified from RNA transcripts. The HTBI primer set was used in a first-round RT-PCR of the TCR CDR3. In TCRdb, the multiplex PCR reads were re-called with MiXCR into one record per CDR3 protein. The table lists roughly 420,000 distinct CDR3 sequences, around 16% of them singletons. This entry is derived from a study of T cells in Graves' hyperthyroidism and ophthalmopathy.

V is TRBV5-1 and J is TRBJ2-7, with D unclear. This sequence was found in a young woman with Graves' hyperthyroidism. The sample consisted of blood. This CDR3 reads CASSLAKGSHEQYF. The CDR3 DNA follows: TGCGCCAGCAGCTTGGCCAAAGGGTCCCACGAGCAGTACTTC.